This TCR beta chain emerged from a study of molecular identifiers for immune sequencing clone quantification. MiXCR, applied by TCRdb to the PCR reads, yields one record per CDR3 protein. The sample has 300,000 to 350,000 distinct CDR3 sequences, around a fifth seen once; the top ten hold approximately 0.83%. This clonotype was counted only a few times. The CDR3 covers 14 residues. The V end was cut by 6 bases, the J end by 6 bases, with 17 bases between. Germline-derived CDR1 and CDR2 are MNHEY and SMNVEV (reference sequence). The receptor was derived from a human donor in good health. Some libraries in this study had Jurkat cell RNA spiked in. The chain joins TRBV27 to TRBJ1-2; D not certain. The sample was naive CD8+ T cells from blood, with Jurkat cell RNA spiked in. Subset of the sample: FACS-sorted CD8+CD4-CCR7+CD45RA+ naive T cells. As DNA, the CDR3 is TGTGCCAGCAGCTCCACTTGGTTTAGTGATGGCTACACCTTC. It yields the protein CASSSTWFSDGYTF.